The 24 T cell receptor beta chains presented below share a single source sample, sequenced in a study of cytotoxic CD8 clonotypes in ibrutinib-treated CLL. Produced via immunoSEQ multiplex PCR; TCRdb's table is partial and in-frame only. The table includes 75,000 to 90,000 clones, around four fifths detected once. Specimen: PBMCs, collected after 24 months of ibrutinib treatment. All receptors derive from a human donor with chronic lymphocytic leukemia.

V and J are TRBV30 and TRBJ2-7; 9 nucleotides align to TRBD2. Germline CDR1 is GTSNPN and CDR2 is SVGIG (reference sequence). Trimming removed 4 bases from V and 7 bases from J; junction bases left unmatched: 11. There are 14 residues in the CDR3. The DNA for the CDR3 is TGTGCCTGGAATTTCCCGGGACTAGCAAAGGAGCAGTACTTC. Translating gives CAWNFPGLAKEQYF.

A few counts support this clone. J is TRBJ2-1 and V is TRBV6-1, with D maybe TRBD1 (5 bases). Germline V CDR1 and CDR2: MNHNS, SASEGT. This CDR3 spans 12 amino acids. The germline V and J ends were trimmed by 3 bases and 8 bases, with 8 bases remaining between them. The DNA of the CDR3 is TGTGCCAGCAGTGACCAAGGGGATGAGCAGTTCTTC. It codes for CASSDQGDEQFF.

V and J are TRBV19 and TRBJ2-3; 9 nucleotides align to TRBD1. V lost 5 bases and J lost 3; bases outside the gene matches: 3. CDR1 is LNHDA and CDR2 is SQIVND in the germline V gene (reference sequence). The CDR3 totals 14 residues. CDR3: CASSLGQGTDTQYF. The CDR3 DNA sequence: TGTGCCAGTAGTTTGGGACAGGGAACAGATACGCAGTATTTT.

The genes are TRBV19 and TRBJ1-2; D gene uncertain. V lost 0 bases to trimming and J lost 4 bases, with 12 bases between them. This CDR3 is 15 amino acids long. Germline V gene data show CDR1 as LNHDA and CDR2 as SQIVND (reference sequence). CDR3 amino acids: CASSIERTVPYGYTF. The CDR3 nucleotides read TGTGCCAGTAGTATAGAACGGACGGTACCCTATGGCTACACCTTC. Supplemented by reference TRBV19 and TRBJ1-2, the full variable domain reads DGGITQSPKYLFRKEGQNVTLSCEQNLNHDAMYWYRQDPGQGLRLIYYSQIVNDFQKGDIAEGYSVSREKKESFPLTVTSAQKNPTAFYLCASSIERTVPYGYTFGSGTRLTVV.

V and J are TRBV28 and TRBJ2-1; 8 bases line up with TRBD1. This CDR3 is built from 15 residues. The germline CDR1 and CDR2 sequences are MDHEN and SYDVKM. Trimming at V came to 10 bases and at J to 7 bases, leaving 15 bases not matched to a gene. CDR3 DNA sequence: TGTGCCACCGCCTCGGTGAGGACAGGGTGGAATGAGCAGTTCTTC. Translating it yields CATASVRTGWNEQFF.

In this sample, this clone turned up once. The chain uses TRBV29-1 and TRBJ2-7; TRBD2 agrees at 12 bases. Germline V lookup: CDR1 SQVTM, CDR2 ANQGSEA. There are 15 residues in the CDR3. Germline trimming cut 6 bases from V and 4 bases from J; bases unmatched to any gene: 10. CDR3 DNA sequence: TGCAGCGTCGCCGGACTAGCGGGAAATAATTACGAGCAGTACTTC. This codes for CSVAGLAGNNYEQYF.

The chain carries TRBV19 and TRBJ2-3, with TRBD2 identical over 7 bases. The CDR3 consists of 18 residues. Germline values: CDR1 LNHDA, CDR2 SQIVND (reference sequence). With V trimmed by 5 bases and J by 4 bases, 18 bases remained unmatched. In DNA, the CDR3 is TGTGCCAGTAGTCCCGAATTCGGTGGGGAGGGTAGGCCAGATACGCAGTATTTT. This codes for CASSPEFGGEGRPDTQYF.

The chain employs TRBV7-2 and TRBJ1-1, with TRBD1 as a possible D gene (6 bases). CDR3 length equals 14 residues. The V gene's germline CDR1 is SGHTA and CDR2 FQGNSA. The V gene lost 5 bases and the J gene lost 6 bases, with 16 bases spanning the gap. The CDR3 coding sequence is TGTGCCAGCAGCCCAGAGGGGGGCAGGGCTGAAGCTTTCTTT. This encodes CASSPEGGRAEAFF.

The chain combines TRBV4-2 with TRBJ1-1; D ambiguous. This CDR3 has 15 amino acids. V gave up 0 bases and J gave up 0 bases, with 8 bases separating them. Germline V gene sequence: CDR1 LGHNA, CDR2 YNFKEQ. CDR3 sequence: CASSQDENMNTEAFF. The DNA for the CDR3 is TGTGCCAGCAGCCAAGATGAGAATATGAACACTGAAGCTTTCTTT.

The chain carries TRBV25-1 and TRBJ2-5; the match to TRBD2 covers 7 bases. The CDR3 runs to 16 residues. CDR1 and CDR2 from the germline V gene are MGHDK and SYGVNS. Unmatched junction bases numbered 10, after V lost 2 bases and J lost 4 bases. The CDR3 sequence is CASSEGGGGEAETQYF. CDR3 in DNA: TGTGCCAGCAGTGAAGGTGGCGGGGGAGAGGCAGAGACCCAGTACTTC.

This chain links TRBV2 with TRBJ1-1; no firm D call. V was pared by 2 bases and J by 1 base, with 5 bases between. The CDR3 runs to 13 residues. Germline-derived CDR1 and CDR2 are SNHLY and FYNNEI. CDR3 amino acids: CASSEQENTEAFF. CDR3 DNA: TGTGCCAGCAGTGAACAGGAGAACACTGAAGCTTTCTTT.

The chain carries TRBV30 and TRBJ2-4; D possibly corresponds to TRBD1 (6 bases). V lost 0 bases, J lost 9 bases, and 24 bases lay in between. The CDR3 runs 17 residues. CDR1 GTSNPN and CDR2 SVGIG come from the germline V gene (reference sequence). The CDR3 sequence: CAWSVQGPKSALSIQYF. The CDR3 bases are TGTGCCTGGAGTGTACAGGGACCGAAGTCGGCTCTTAGCATTCAGTACTTC.

This chain connects TRBV7-7 to TRBJ2-5, with D maybe TRBD2 (6 bases). The CDR3 runs to 14 residues. Germline CDR1 reads SSHAT; CDR2 reads FNYEAQ (reference sequence). V lost 5 bases, J lost 0 bases, and 10 bases lay in between. The CDR3 sequence is CASSPLADQETQYF. CDR3 DNA sequence: TGTGCCAGCAGCCCACTAGCAGACCAAGAGACCCAGTACTTC. The entire variable domain, with the rest obtained from reference TRBV7-7 and TRBJ2-5, is as follows: GAGVSQSPRYKVTKRGQDVTLRCDPISSHATLYWYQQALGQGPEFLTYFNYEAQPDKSGLPSDRFSAERPEGSISTLTIQRTEQRDSAMYRCASSPLADQETQYFGPGTRLLVL.

The chain combines TRBV29-1 with TRBJ2-7, with 9 bases lining up with TRBD1. The V gene's germline CDR1 is SQVTM and CDR2 ANQGSEA. V was pared by 6 bases and J by 3 bases, with 18 bases of the junction left unmatched. This CDR3 comprises 17 residues. The CDR3 loop is CSVEGQGQHLGDYEQYF. The CDR3 coding sequence is TGCAGCGTCGAGGGACAGGGACAACATCTAGGGGACTACGAGCAGTACTTC.

The chain links TRBV28 to TRBJ2-7; TRBD1 aligns across 9 bases. Germline CDR1 MDHEN, CDR2 SYDVKM. The CDR3 runs 19 residues. V trimming: 3 bases; J trimming: 3 bases; junction bases outside the gene matches: 18. Here the CDR3 DNA reads TGTGCCAGCAGTTTTCGGGGAATCTTCAGGGACAGGGATTTCTACGAGCAGTACTTC. This codes for CASSFRGIFRDRDFYEQYF.

The J gene is TRBJ2-7, the V gene TRBV27; 12 bases are a match to TRBD1. The CDR3 has 14 residues. Germline V gene lookup returns CDR1 MNHEY and CDR2 SMNVEV (reference sequence). The junction had 6 bases not matched to a gene; V was cut back by 5 bases and J by 7 bases. The CDR3 sequence: CASSPPGQGAEQYF. The CDR3, as DNA: TGTGCCAGCAGTCCCCCGGGACAGGGGGCGGAGCAGTACTTC.

The rearrangement links TRBV30 to TRBJ1-6, with D possibly matching TRBD1 (6 bases). This CDR3 region has 16 residues. Trimming shortened V by 4 bases and J by 3 bases, and 16 bases separated the two germline ends. Germline V gene data show CDR1 as GTSNPN and CDR2 as SVGIG (reference sequence). The CDR3 here is CAWTSLGGHYNSPLHF. In DNA, the CDR3 is TGTGCCTGGACCTCCCTGGGGGGCCACTATAATTCACCCCTCCACTTT.

The chain joins TRBV6-1 to TRBJ2-5; 8 bases fit TRBD2. The CDR3 length is 13 residues. Germline CDR1 reads MNHNS; CDR2 reads SASEGT. The trim removed 7 bases at V and 2 bases at J, leaving 3 bases unmatched. The CDR3 DNA follows: TGTGCCAGCAAAGCGGGAGTTCAAGAGACCCAGTACTTC. It codes for CASKAGVQETQYF.

The V call is TRBV6-1, the J call TRBJ2-3; perhaps TRBD2 as D (5 bases). Germline V gives CDR1 MNHNS, CDR2 SASEGT. This CDR3 region has 15 residues. Trimming removed 6 bases at V and 2 bases at J, with 15 bases between. In DNA form, the CDR3 reads TGTGCCAGCAGCCAAGGAGGAAGGGTCACAGATACGCAGTATTTT. Protein sequence: CASSQGGRVTDTQYF.

V gene TRBV9 combines with J gene TRBJ2-3, with D perhaps matching TRBD1 (6 bases). This CDR3 has 15 amino acids. The V end lost 0 bases, the J end lost 2 bases, and 10 bases lay between the germline ends. Germline V gives CDR1 SGDLS, CDR2 YYNGEE. The CDR3 loop reads CASSVDTGYTDTQYF. The CDR3 nucleotides read TGTGCCAGCAGCGTAGATACAGGGTACACAGATACGCAGTATTTT.

The rearrangement uses TRBV6-1 and TRBJ2-3, with 10 bases fitting TRBD2. The CDR3 length is 16 residues. Per the germline V gene, CDR1 is MNHNS and CDR2 is SASEGT. Losses at the gene ends were 4 bases for V and 2 bases for J; bases not matched to a gene: 6. The DNA for the CDR3 is TGTGCCAGCAGTGCACTAGCGGGACCAACCACAGATACGCAGTATTTT. This sequence encodes CASSALAGPTTDTQYF.

The chain links TRBV5-5 to TRBJ1-5; the match to TRBD1 covers 7 bases. Germline V gene lookup returns CDR1 SGHKS and CDR2 YYEKEE (reference sequence). V was pared by 0 bases and J by 6 bases, with 15 bases of the junction left unmatched. The CDR3 is made up of 18 amino acids. CDR3 sequence: CASSLATGQGVFPQPQHF. Written as DNA, the CDR3 is TGTGCCAGCAGCTTGGCCACCGGGCAGGGGGTTTTTCCTCAGCCCCAGCATTTT.

The J gene is TRBJ2-1, the V gene TRBV27; 16 bases are a match to TRBD2. The CDR3 is made up of 18 amino acids. V shed 5 bases, J shed 5 bases, and the junction held 9 bases outside the gene matches. The V gene's germline CDR1 is MNHEY and CDR2 SMNVEV (reference sequence). The CDR3 protein is CASSPSGLAGGGDNEQFF. CDR3 DNA: TGTGCCAGCAGTCCCTCGGGACTAGCGGGAGGGGGTGACAATGAGCAGTTCTTC.

The rearrangement uses TRBV10-3 and TRBJ1-2; D gene unclear. The V gene lost 0 bases and the J gene lost 2 bases, with 7 bases spanning the gap. There are 14 residues in the CDR3. The germline gives CDR1 ENHRY, CDR2 SYGVKD. This CDR3 reads CAISESGKNYGYTF. The CDR3, as DNA: TGTGCCATCAGTGAGTCGGGAAAAAACTATGGCTACACCTTC.